This TCR beta chain was found in a study of blood T cell repertoires in COVID-19. In the study's own analysis: Amplifying reference gene primers gave estimates of nucleated cell counts. Repertoires were generated with immunoSEQ multiplex PCR, while TCRdb's copy carries only in-frame clones and drops some. V, J and clone size are taken as reported in that table, and D and trimming were inferred from the DNA itself. The table has more than 200,000 clones, roughly 82% seen once; the top ten hold approximately 1.5%. The CDR3 has 13 amino acids. Germline V gene data show CDR1 as SNHLY and CDR2 as FYNNEI. The V gene lost 6 bases and the J gene lost 1 base, with 9 bases spanning the gap.

The sample taken for sequencing was peripheral blood. The TCR was taken from a woman between 40 and 55 years old who had recovered from COVID-19. The chain carries TRBV2 and TRBJ1-1; perhaps TRBD1 as D (5 bases). The CDR3 bases are TGTGCCAGCAGGGGGGGAAGGAACACTGAAGCTTTCTTT. It is translated as CASRGGRNTEAFF.